This TCR beta chain originates from a study of cytomegalovirus exposure and HLA in healthy donors. Germline loops: CDR1 KGHSH, CDR2 LQKENI. This CDR3 has 14 residues. V was pared by 2 bases and J by 1 base, with 9 bases between. Primers: 60 Vbeta forward and 13 Jbeta reverse. Using immunoSEQ multiplex PCR, the repertoire was profiled, and TCRdb retains in-frame clones only, with some absent. The sample holds fewer than 200,000 clones, 75% to 80% seen once. Sequencing was carried out using PBMCs. This chain uses TRBV18 with TRBJ2-7, with D possibly TRBD2 on 5 matching bases. The receptor was derived from a man aged 40-55 years in good health and CMV-seropositive. The CDR3 DNA is TGTGCCAGCTCACCATCCGGGGTTTCCTACGAGCAGTACTTC. Protein product: CASSPSGVSYEQYF. Supplemented by reference TRBV18 and TRBJ2-7, the full variable domain reads NAGVMQNPRHLVRRRGQEARLRCSPMKGHSHVYWYRQLPEEGLKFMVYLQKENIIDESGMPKERFSAEFPKEGPSILRIQQVVRGDSAAYFCASSPSGVSYEQYFGPGTRLTVT.